The rows below give T cell receptor beta chains drawn from one sample of a study of persistence of HIV-infected CD4 T cells. These TCRs' antigens remain unknown. The assay was immunoSEQ multiplex PCR, and TCRdb's table has in-frame clones only and misses some. In the table there are 40,000 to 45,000 clones, 89% of which are singletons. Here the sequenced sample was CD4+ T cells sorted from PBMCs after 18-hour stimulation, taken from a patient who received antiretroviral therapy. The source is an adult man with HIV who was CMV-seropositive. Both conserved end residues are part of each CDR3. A D gene is named only where the DNA matches it firmly. Expanded clones are given a class, and other clones once, few, many or no size at all.

>NA|TRBJ1-4|NA|TRBV24-1
TGTGCCACCACCCGGGTTTGGGGAAATGAAAAACTGTTTTTT
CATTRVWGNEKLFF
>NA|TRBJ1-1|NA|TRBV5-1
TGCGCCAGCAGCTCCCGGACGGTTGGCAACACTGAAGCTTTCTTT
CASSSRTVGNTEAFF
>NA|TRBJ2-7|TRBD2|TRBV27
TGTGCCAGCAGTTTAGGGACTAGCGGCTCCGAGCAGTACTTC
CASSLGTSGSEQYF
>NA|TRBJ2-3|NA|TRBV24-1
TGTGCCACCAGTGATTTTATGGATACGCAGTATTTT
CATSDFMDTQYF
>NA|TRBJ1-3|NA|TRBV25-1
TGTGCCAGCAGTGAATCGGGGAGGCGGGGAGGGACTGGAAACACCATATATTTT
CASSESGRRGGTGNTIYF
>NA|TRBJ1-1|TRBD1|TRBV11-2
TGTGCCAGCAGGGGACAGGGGGGGAGTGAAGCTTTCTTT
CASRGQGGSEAFF
>NA|TRBJ1-1|NA|TRBV5-5
TGTGCCAGCAGCTTAGAAGGGATGAACACTGAAGCTTTCTTT
CASSLEGMNTEAFF
>NA|TRBJ2-6|NA|TRBV28
TGTGCCAGCAGTACCGTTAGGGTGAGAGCCAACGTCCTGACTTTC
CASSTVRVRANVLTF
>NA|TRBJ1-1|NA|TRBV27
TGTGCCAGCTATTTCTACAGGACCCGCATGAACACTGAAGCTTTCTTT
CASYFYRTRMNTEAFF
>NA|TRBJ1-2|TRBD1|TRBV24-1
TGTGCCACCAGTGATTTGCTTGACCGGGGACAGCACTATGGCTACACCTTC
CATSDLLDRGQHYGYTF
>NA|TRBJ2-7|NA|TRBV28
TGTGCCAGCGGTTCGCTAGGGGCGACGGAGACAGGAAGGGGGGAGCAGTACTTC
CASGSLGATETGRGEQYF
>few|TRBJ2-5|TRBD2|TRBV5-4
TGTGCCAGCAGCGGCCGGGGGGACGTTGGAGAGACCCAGTACTTC
CASSGRGDVGETQYF
>NA|TRBJ1-2|NA|TRBV5-1
TGCGCCAGCAGCTCGGATTCTCTTTATGGCTACACCTTC
CASSSDSLYGYTF
>few|TRBJ1-6|NA|TRBV6-6
TGTGCCAGCAGTCCCTCCCCCGGGGGAACGGGATCACCCCTCCACTTT
CASSPSPGGTGSPLHF
>NA|TRBJ1-6|NA|TRBV12-3/TRBV12-4
TGTGCCAGCAGTTTCGGAGGGATCCTCCACTTT
CASSFGGILHF
>NA|TRBJ1-5|NA|TRBV6-2/TRBV6-3
TGTGCCAGCAGTTACTCAGACGGACCCCAGCATTTT
CASSYSDGPQHF
>NA|TRBJ1-1|NA|TRBV3-1/TRBV3-2
TGTGCCAGCAGCCAAGCCATACCGGGGCCCAGGACTGAAGCTTTCTTT
CASSQAIPGPRTEAFF
>NA|TRBJ2-7|TRBD1|TRBV10-3
TGTGCCATCAGTGATTGGGACAGGGGGCAGCGAGAGCAGTACTTC
CAISDWDRGQREQYF
>NA|TRBJ1-5|TRBD1|TRBV3-1/TRBV3-2
TGTGCCAGCAGCCAGGGACAGGGGGCGGATCAGCCCCAGCATTTT
CASSQGQGADQPQHF